This T cell receptor beta chain was captured in a study of blood T cell repertoires in COVID-19. For the study at large: Acute-phase and convalescent COVID-19 samples originated in the United States, Italy and Spain. PBMCs, B-cell-depleted T cells, or T cells provided the cDNA or gDNA that made up the material.

How the authors handled the data: It was from reference gene primer amplification that nucleated cell counts were estimated. Assay: immunoSEQ multiplex PCR; the TCRdb copy retains only in-frame clones and omits some. V and J calls and clone size come straight from that table; D and trimming were deduced from the DNA. The data hold approximately 260,000 clones, with roughly 90% observed a single time. The CDR3 totals 13 residues. From germline, CDR1 is MNHEY and CDR2 SVGAGI. The V end was cut by 6 bases, the J end by 5 bases, with 13 bases between. Sequencing input: peripheral blood. The sequence came from a woman in her fifties or sixties with COVID-19, enrolled during active disease. The J gene is TRBJ1-2, the V gene TRBV6-5; D perhaps matches TRBD1 (6 bases). The DNA for the CDR3 is TGTGCCAGCAGAGCCGACAGGTATTATGGCTACACCTTC. Translation gives CASRADRYYGYTF.